These 3 T cell receptor beta chains share one sample of origin, sequenced in a study of blood T cell repertoires in COVID-19. Libraries were prepared by immunoSEQ multiplex PCR; TCRdb keeps only in-frame clonotypes and omits some of them. The sample has approximately 200,000 clones, 75% to 90% seen once. The material sequenced was PBMCs or T cells enriched from blood (not recorded which). These receptor sequences come from a woman aged 18-29 years in a cohort exposed to, infected with or recovered from COVID-19 (not recorded which).

Written as DNA, the CDR3 is TGTGCCAGCAGCTTAGTAGCGGGGGGGCCCACCGGGGAGCTGTTTTTT. This sequence encodes CASSLVAGGPTGELFF. The V gene is TRBV7-8, the J gene TRBJ2-2, with 11 bases identical to TRBD2. The V segment lost 1 base and the J segment 4 bases; nucleotides outside the gene matches: 2. CDR1 and CDR2 (germline): SGHVS, FQNEAQ. The CDR3 spans 16 residues.

The chain links TRBV2 to TRBJ2-1, with 8 positions matching TRBD1. Per germline, CDR1 SNHLY and CDR2 FYNNEI. V lost 5 bases to trimming and J lost 7 bases; unmatched junction nucleotides: 7. The CDR3 runs 14 residues. This chain's CDR3 is CASSLDRVKNEQFF. DNA of the CDR3: TGTGCCAGCAGTCTGGACAGGGTCAAAAATGAGCAGTTCTTC.

The rearrangement joins TRBV11-2 to TRBJ2-6; 11 nucleotides match TRBD1. The trim removed 5 bases at V and 4 bases at J, leaving 10 bases unmatched. Germline assignment: CDR1 SGHAT and CDR2 FQNNGV. This CDR3 region has 18 residues. The CDR3 spells CASSRGQGAVLGANVLTF. CDR3 DNA: TGTGCCAGCAGCCGCGGACAGGGGGCAGTATTGGGGGCCAACGTCCTGACTTTC.